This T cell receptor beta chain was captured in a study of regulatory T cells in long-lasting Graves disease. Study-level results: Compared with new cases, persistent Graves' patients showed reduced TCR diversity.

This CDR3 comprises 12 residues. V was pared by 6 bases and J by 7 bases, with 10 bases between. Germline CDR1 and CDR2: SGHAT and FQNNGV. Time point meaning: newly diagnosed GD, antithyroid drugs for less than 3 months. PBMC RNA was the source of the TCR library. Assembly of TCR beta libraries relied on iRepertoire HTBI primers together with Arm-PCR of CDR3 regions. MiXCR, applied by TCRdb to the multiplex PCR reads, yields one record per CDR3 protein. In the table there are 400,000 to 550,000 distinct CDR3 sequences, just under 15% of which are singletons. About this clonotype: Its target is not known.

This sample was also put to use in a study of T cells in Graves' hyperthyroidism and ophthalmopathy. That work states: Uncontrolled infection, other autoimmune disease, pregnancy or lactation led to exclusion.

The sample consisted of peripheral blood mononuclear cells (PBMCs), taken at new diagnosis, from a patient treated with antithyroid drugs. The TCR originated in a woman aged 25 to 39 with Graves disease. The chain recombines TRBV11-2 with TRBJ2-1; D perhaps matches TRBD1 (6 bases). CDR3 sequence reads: CASRSGANEQFF. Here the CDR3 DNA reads TGTGCCAGCAGGTCAGGGGCGAATGAGCAGTTCTTC. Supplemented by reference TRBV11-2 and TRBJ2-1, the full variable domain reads EAGVAQSPRYKIIEKRQSVAFWCNPISGHATLYWYQQILGQGPKLLIQFQNNGVVDDSQLPKDRFSAERLKGVDSTLKIQPAKLEDSAVYLCASRSGANEQFFGPGTRLTVL.